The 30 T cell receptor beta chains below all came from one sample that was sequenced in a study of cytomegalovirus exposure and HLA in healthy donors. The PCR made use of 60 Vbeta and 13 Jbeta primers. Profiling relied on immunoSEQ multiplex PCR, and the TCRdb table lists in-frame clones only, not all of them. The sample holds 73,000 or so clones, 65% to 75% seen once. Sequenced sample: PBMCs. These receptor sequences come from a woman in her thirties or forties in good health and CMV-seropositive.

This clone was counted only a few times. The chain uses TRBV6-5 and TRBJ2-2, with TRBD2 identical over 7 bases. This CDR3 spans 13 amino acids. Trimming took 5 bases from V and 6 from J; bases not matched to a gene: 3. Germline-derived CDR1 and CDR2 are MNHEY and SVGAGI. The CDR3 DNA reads TGTGCCAGCAGTCCCACTAGCGCCGGGGAGCTGTTTTTT. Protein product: CASSPTSAGELFF.

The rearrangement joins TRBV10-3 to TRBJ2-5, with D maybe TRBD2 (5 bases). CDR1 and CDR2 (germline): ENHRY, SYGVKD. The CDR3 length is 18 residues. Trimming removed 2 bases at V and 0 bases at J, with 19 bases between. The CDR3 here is CAISEIGSGTHDQETQYF. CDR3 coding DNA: TGTGCCATCAGTGAGATTGGGAGCGGCACACACGACCAAGAGACCCAGTACTTC.

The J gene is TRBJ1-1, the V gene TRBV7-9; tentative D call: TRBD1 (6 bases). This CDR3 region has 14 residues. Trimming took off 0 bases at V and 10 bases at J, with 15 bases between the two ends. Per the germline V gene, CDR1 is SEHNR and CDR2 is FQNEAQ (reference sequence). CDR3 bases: TGTGCCAGCAGCTTAGCGAGGGGGGGCGTGGGAGCTTTCTTT. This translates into CASSLARGGVGAFF.

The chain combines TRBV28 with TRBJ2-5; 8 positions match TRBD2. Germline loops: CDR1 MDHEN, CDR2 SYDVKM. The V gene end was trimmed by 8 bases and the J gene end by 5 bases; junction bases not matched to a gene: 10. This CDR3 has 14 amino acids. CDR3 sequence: CASLRSGGGETQYF. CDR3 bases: TGTGCCAGCCTTAGGAGCGGGGGTGGGGAGACCCAGTACTTC.

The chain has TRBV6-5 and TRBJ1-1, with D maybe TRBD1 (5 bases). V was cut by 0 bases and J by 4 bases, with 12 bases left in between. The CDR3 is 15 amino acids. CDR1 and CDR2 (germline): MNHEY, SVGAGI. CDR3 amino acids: CASSYSAGRGTEAFF. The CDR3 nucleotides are TGTGCCAGCAGTTACTCAGCGGGGCGCGGCACTGAAGCTTTCTTT.

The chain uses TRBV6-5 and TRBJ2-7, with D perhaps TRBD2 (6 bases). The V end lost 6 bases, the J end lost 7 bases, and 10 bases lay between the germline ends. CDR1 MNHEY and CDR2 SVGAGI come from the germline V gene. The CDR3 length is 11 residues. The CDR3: CASSRRGEQYF. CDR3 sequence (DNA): TGTGCCAGCAGCCGACGGGGGGAGCAGTACTTC.

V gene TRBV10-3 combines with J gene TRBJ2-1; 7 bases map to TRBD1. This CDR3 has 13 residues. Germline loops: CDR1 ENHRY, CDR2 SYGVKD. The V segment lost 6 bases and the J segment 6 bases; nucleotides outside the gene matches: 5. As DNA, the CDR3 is TGTGCCATCAGGTCCTCAGGGGGCAATGAGCAGTTCTTC. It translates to CAIRSSGGNEQFF.

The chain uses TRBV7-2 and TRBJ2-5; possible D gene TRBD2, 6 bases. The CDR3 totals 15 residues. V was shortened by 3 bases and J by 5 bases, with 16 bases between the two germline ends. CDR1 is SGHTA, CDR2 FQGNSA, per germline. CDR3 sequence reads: CASSFFDAGMETQYF. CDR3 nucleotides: TGTGCCAGCAGCTTTTTCGACGCGGGGATGGAGACCCAGTACTTC.

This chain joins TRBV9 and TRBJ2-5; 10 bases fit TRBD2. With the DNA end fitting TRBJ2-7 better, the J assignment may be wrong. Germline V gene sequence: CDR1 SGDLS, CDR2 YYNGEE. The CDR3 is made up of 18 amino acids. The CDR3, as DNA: TGTGCCAGCAGCGTGGCCCCAGCGGGAGGGGGACAGTCGGTCGAGCAGTACTTC. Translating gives CASSVAPAGGGQSVEQYF.

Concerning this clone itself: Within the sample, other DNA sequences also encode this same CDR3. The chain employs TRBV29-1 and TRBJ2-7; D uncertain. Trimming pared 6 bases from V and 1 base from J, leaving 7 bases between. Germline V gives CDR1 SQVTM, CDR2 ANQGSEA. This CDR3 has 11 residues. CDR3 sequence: CSVAGSYEQYF. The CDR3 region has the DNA TGCAGCGTCGCAGGTTCCTACGAGCAGTACTTC.

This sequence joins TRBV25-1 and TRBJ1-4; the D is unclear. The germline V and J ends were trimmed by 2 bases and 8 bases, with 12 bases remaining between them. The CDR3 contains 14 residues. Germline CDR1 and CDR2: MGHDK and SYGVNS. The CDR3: CASSEEEVTEKLFF. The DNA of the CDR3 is TGTGCCAGCAGTGAAGAGGAGGTTACGGAAAAACTGTTTTTT.

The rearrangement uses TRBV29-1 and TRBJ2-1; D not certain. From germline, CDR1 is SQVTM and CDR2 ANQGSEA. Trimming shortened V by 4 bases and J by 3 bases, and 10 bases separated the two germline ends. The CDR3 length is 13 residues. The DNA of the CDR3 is TGCAGCGTTGTGAGAGGCAGCTACAATGAGCAGTTCTTC. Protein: CSVVRGSYNEQFF.

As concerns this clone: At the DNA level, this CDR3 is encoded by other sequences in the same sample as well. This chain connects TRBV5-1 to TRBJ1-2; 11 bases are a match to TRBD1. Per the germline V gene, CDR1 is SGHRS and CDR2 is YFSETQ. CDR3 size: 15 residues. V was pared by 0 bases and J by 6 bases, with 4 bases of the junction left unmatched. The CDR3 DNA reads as TGCGCCAGCAGCTTGGCGGGACAGGGGGAGGATGGCTACACCTTC. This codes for CASSLAGQGEDGYTF.

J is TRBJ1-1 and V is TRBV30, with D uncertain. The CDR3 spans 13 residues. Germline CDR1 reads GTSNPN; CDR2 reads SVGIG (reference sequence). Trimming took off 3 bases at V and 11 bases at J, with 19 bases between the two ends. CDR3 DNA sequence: TGTGCCTGGAGCCCGGGAGGGAGTCAAGGGGCTTTCTTT. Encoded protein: CAWSPGGSQGAFF.

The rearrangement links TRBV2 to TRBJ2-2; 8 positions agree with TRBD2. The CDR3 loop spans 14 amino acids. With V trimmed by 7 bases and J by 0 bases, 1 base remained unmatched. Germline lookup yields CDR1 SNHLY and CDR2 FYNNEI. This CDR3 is CASMGLANTGELFF. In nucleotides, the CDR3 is TGTGCCAGCATGGGACTAGCGAACACCGGGGAGCTGTTTTTT.

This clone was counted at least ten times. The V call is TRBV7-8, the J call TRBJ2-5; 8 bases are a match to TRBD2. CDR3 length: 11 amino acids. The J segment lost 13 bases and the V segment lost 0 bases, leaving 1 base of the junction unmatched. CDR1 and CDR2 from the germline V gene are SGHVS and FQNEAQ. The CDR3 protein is CASSLATSVYF. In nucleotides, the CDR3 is TGTGCCAGCAGCTTAGCGACTAGCGTGTACTTC.

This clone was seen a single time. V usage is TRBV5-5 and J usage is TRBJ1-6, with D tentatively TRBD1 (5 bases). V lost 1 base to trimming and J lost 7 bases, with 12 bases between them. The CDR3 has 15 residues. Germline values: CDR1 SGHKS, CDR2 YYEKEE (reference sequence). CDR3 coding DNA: TGTGCCAGCAGCTTGATAGGGGCCTCAAATTCACCCCTCCACTTT. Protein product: CASSLIGASNSPLHF.

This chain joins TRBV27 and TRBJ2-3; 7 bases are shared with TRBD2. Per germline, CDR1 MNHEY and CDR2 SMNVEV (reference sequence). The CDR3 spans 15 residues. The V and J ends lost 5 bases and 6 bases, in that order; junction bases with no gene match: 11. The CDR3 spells CASSHLAVGTDTQYF. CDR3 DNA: TGTGCCAGCAGTCATCTAGCGGTCGGGACGGATACGCAGTATTTT.

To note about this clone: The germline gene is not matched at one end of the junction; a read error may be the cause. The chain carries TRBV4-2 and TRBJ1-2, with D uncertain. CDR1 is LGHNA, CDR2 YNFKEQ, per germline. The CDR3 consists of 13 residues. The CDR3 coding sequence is TGTGCCAGCAGCCCCACCGGTAACGATGGCTACACCTTC. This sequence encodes CASSPTGNDGYTF.

The CDR3 nucleotides read TGTGCCAGCAGCCAGGTAGGGGGGAACACTGAAGCTTTCTTT. Its translation: CASSQVGGNTEAFF. The rearrangement uses TRBV16 and TRBJ1-1; weak D call: TRBD1 (6 bases). V was clipped by 3 bases and J by 1 base, with 9 bases between them. This CDR3 is built from 14 residues. Germline CDR1 is KGHSY and CDR2 is FQNENV.

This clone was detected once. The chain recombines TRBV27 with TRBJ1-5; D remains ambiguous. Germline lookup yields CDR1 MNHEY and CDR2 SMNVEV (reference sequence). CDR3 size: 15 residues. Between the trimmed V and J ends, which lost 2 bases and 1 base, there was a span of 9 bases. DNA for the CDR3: TGTGCCAGCAGTTTAAATGGCTGGAGCAATCAGCCCCAGCATTTT. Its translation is CASSLNGWSNQPQHF.

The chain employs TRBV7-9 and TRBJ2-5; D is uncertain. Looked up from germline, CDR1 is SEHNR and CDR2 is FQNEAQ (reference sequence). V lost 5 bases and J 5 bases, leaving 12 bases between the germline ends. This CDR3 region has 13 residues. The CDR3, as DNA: TGTGCCAGCAGCCCCGGGTCCGGCGAGACCCAGTACTTC. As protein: CASSPGSGETQYF. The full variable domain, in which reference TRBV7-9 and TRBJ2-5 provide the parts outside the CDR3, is DTGVSQNPRHKITKRGQNVTFRCDPISEHNRLYWYRQTLGQGPEFLTYFQNEAQLEKSRLLSDRFSAERPKGSFSTLEIQRTEQGDSAMYLCASSPGSGETQYFGPGTRLLVL.

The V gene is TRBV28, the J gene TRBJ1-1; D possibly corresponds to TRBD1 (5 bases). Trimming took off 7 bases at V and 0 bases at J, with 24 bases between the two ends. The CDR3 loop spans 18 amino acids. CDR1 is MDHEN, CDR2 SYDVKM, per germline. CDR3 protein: CASINKGGAGVLNTEAFF. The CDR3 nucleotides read TGTGCCAGCATCAATAAAGGAGGGGCTGGGGTTTTGAACACTGAAGCTTTCTTT. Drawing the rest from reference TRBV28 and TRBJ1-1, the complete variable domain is DVKVTQSSRYLVKRTGEKVFLECVQDMDHENMFWYRQDPGLGLRLIYFSYDVKMKEKGDIPEGYSVSREKKERFSLILESASTNQTSMYLCASINKGGAGVLNTEAFFGQGTRLTVV.

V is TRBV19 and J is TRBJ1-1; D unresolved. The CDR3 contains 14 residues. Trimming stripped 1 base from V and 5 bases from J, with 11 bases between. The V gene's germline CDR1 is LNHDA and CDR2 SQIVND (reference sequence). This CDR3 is CASSIAGSRTEAFF. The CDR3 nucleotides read TGTGCCAGTAGTATAGCCGGGAGCAGGACTGAAGCTTTCTTT.

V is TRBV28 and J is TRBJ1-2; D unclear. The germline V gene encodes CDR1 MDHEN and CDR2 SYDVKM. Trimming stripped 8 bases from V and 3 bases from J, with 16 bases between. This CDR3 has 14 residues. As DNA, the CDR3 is TGTGCCAGCTCGTTTGTTCGGTTGGACTATGGCTACACCTTC. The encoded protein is CASSFVRLDYGYTF.

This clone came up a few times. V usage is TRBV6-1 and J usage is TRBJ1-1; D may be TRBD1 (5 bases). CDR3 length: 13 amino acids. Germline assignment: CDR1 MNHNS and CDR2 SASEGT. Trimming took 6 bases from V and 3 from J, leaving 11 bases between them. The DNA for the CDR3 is TGTGCCAGCAGAAGGGAAGGGGACACTGAAGCTTTCTTT. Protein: CASRREGDTEAFF.

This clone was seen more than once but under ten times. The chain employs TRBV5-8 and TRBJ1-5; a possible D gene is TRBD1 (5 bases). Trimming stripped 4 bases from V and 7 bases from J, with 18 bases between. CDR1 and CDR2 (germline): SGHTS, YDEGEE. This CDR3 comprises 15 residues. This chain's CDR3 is CASSPITQGAQPQHF. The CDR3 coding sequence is TGTGCCAGCAGCCCGATAACGCAGGGTGCCCAGCCCCAGCATTTT.

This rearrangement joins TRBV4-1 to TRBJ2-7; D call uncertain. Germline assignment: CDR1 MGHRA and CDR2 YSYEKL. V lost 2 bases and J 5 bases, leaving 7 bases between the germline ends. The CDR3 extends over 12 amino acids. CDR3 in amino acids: CASSQNTNEQYF. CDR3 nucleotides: TGCGCCAGCAGCCAAAATACTAACGAGCAGTACTTC.

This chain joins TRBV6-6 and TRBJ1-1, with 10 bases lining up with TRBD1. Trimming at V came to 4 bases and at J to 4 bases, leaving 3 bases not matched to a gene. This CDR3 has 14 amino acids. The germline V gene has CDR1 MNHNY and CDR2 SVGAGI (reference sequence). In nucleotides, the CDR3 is TGTGCCAGCAGTTCGACAGGGGGCATCACTGAAGCTTTCTTT. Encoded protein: CASSSTGGITEAFF.

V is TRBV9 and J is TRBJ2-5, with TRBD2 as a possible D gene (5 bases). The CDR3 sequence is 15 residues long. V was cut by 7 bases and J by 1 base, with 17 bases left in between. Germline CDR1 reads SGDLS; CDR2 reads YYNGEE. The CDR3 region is CASGGPAALQETQYF. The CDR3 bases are TGTGCCAGCGGAGGTCCGGCAGCCCTCCAAGAGACCCAGTACTTC.